The clone carrying this T cell receptor beta chain was counted ten times or more. As yet, its antigen is unknown. The data derive from a study of T cell repertoires in cytomegalovirus infection. Study background: Shared public TCR beta signatures pointed to both CMV infection and a matching HLA type.

MiXCR, applied by TCRdb to the reads, yields one record per CDR3 protein. The table has approximately 500,000 distinct CDR3 sequences, 16% seen once. Study-level points and caveats: There were HLA-C-restricted CMV-specific TCR beta clonotypes dominating the ex vivo response.

Material: CD8+ T cells from PBMCs. The TCR comes from a human donor in good health (CMV status not recorded). Some clones in this sample may be carry-over from other donors' samples.

The CDR3 loop is CASSSAGASNEQFF. Written as DNA, the CDR3 is TGCGCCAGCAGCTCAGCGGGAGCTAGTAATGAGCAGTTCTTC. V usage is TRBV4-1 and J usage is TRBJ2-1; 8 bases fit TRBD2. Germline V gives CDR1 MGHRA, CDR2 YSYEKL. Trimming took 5 bases from V and 7 from J; bases not matched to a gene: 7. This CDR3 has 14 residues.